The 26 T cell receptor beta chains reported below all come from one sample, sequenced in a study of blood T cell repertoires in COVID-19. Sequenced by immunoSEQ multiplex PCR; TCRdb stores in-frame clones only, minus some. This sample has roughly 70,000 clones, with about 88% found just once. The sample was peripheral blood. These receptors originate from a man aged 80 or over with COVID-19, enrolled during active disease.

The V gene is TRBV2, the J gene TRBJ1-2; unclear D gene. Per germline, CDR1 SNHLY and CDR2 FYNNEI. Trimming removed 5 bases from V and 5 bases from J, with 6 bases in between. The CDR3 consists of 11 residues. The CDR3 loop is CASSPQYGYTF. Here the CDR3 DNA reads TGTGCCAGCAGTCCGCAGTATGGCTACACCTTC.

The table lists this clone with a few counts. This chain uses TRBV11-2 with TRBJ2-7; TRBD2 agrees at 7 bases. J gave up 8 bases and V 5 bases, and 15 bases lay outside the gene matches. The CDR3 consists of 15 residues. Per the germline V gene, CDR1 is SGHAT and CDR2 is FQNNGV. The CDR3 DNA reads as TGTGCCAGCAGCCCCCCGGGACCAGCGGGGTATCAGCAGTACTTC. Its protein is CASSPPGPAGYQQYF.

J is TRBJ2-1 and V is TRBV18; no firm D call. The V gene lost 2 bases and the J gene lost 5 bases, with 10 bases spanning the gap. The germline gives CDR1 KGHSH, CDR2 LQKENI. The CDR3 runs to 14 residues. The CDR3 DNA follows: TGTGCCAGCTCACCAGGCACAGCAAACAATGAGCAGTTCTTC. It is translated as CASSPGTANNEQFF.

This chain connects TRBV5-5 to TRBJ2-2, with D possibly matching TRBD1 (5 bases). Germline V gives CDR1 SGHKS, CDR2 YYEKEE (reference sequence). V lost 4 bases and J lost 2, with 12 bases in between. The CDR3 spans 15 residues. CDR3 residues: CASSADRTNTGELFF. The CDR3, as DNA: TGTGCCAGCAGCGCCGACAGAACCAACACCGGGGAGCTGTTTTTT.

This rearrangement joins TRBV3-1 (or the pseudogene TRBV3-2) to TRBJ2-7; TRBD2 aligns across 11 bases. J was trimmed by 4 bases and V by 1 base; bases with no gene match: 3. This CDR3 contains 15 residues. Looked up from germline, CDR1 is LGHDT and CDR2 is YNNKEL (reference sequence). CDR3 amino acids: CASSQVSGGAYEQYF. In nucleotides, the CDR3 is TGTGCCAGCAGCCAAGTTAGCGGGGGGGCGTACGAGCAGTACTTC.

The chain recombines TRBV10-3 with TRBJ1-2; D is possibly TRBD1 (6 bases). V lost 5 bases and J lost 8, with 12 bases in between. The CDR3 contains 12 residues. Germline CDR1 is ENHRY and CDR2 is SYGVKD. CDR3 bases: TGTGCCATCAGTACAGGGAATCGAGGCTACACCTTC. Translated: CAISTGNRGYTF.

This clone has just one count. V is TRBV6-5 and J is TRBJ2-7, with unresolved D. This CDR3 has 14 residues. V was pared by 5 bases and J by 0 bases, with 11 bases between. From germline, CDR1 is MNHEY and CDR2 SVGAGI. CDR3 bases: TGTGCCAGCAGTCCCCAGGCAAACTCCTACGAGCAGTACTTC. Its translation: CASSPQANSYEQYF.

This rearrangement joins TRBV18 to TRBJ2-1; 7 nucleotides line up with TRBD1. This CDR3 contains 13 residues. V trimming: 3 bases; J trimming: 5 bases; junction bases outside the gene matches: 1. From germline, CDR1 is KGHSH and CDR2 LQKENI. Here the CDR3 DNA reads TGTGCCAGCTCACCTGGACAGGACAATGAGCAGTTCTTC. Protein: CASSPGQDNEQFF.

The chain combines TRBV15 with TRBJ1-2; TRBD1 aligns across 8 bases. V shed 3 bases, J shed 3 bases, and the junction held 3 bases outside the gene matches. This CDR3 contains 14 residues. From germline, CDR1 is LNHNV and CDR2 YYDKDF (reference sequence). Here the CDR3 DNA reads TGTGCCACCAGCAGGGACAGGGAGTACTATGGCTACACCTTC. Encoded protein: CATSRDREYYGYTF.

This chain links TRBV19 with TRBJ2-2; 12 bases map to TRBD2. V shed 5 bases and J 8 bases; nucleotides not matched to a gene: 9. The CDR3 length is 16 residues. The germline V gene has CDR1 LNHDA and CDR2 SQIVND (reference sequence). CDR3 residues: CASSPGLAGPGGELFF. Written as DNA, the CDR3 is TGTGCCAGTAGTCCGGGACTAGCGGGTCCGGGGGGGGAGCTGTTTTTT.

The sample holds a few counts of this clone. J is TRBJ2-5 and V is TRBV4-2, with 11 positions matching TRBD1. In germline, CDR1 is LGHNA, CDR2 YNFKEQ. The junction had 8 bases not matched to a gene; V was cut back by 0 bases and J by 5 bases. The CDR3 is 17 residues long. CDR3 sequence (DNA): TGTGCCAGCAGCCAAGATACCCGGGACAGGGGGAAGGAGACCCAGTACTTC. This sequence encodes CASSQDTRDRGKETQYF.

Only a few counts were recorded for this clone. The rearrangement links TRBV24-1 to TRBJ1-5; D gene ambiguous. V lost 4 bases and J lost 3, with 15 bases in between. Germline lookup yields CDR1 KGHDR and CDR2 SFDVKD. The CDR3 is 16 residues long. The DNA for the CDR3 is TGTGCCACCAGTGAACTAGGCGGGGATGCCAATCAGCCCCAGCATTTT. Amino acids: CATSELGGDANQPQHF.

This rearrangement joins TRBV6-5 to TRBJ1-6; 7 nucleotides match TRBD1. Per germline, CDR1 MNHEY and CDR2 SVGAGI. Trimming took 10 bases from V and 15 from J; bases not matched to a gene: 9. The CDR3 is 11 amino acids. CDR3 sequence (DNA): TGTGCCACCGGACAGGTCCTCGACCTCCACTTT. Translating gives CATGQVLDLHF.

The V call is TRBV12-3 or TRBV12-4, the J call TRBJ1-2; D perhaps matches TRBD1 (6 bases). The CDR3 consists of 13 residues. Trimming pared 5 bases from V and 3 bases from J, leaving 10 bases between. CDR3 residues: CASSLDRYYGYTF. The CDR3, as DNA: TGTGCCAGCAGTCTCGACAGGTACTATGGCTACACCTTC.

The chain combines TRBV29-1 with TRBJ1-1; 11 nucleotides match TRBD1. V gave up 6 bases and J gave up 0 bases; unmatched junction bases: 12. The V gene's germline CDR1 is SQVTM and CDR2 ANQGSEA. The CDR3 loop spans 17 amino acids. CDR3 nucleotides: TGCAGCGTGGCCGGGACAGGGGGTAAATTCATGAACACTGAAGCTTTCTTT. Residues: CSVAGTGGKFMNTEAFF.

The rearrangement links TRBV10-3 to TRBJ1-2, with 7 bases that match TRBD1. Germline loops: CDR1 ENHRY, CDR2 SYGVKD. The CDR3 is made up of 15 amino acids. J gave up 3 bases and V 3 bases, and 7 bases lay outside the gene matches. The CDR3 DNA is TGTGCCATCAGTGATGAGACAGGGTTGGACTATGGCTACACCTTC. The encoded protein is CAISDETGLDYGYTF.

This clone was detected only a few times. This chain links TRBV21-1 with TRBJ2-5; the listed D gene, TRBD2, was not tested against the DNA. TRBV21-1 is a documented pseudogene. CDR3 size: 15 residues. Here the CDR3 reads CASSKYLADQETQYF. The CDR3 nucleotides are TGTGCCAGCAGCAAATATCTAGCGGATCAAGAGACCCAGTACTTC.

CDR3 coding DNA: TGTGCCAGCATAGAGAACACTGAAGCTTTCTTT. Translated: CASIENTEAFF. The rearrangement links TRBV2 to TRBJ1-1, with D uncertain. The CDR3 loop spans 11 amino acids. With 7 bases removed from V and 1 base from J, the gap between germline ends came to 4 bases. Germline-derived CDR1 and CDR2 are SNHLY and FYNNEI.

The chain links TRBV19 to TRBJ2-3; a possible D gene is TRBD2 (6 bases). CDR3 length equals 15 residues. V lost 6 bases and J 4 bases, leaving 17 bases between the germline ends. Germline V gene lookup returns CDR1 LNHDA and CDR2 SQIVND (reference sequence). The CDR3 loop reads CASSPILGGADTQYF. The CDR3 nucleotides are TGTGCCAGTAGCCCCATCTTGGGAGGTGCAGATACGCAGTATTTT.

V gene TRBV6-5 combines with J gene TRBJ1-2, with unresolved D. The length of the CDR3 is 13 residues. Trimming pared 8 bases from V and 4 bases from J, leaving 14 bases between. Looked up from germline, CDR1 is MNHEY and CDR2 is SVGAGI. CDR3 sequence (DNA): TGTGCCAGCCAGGATCGTTACAGCTATGGCTACACCTTC. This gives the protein CASQDRYSYGYTF.

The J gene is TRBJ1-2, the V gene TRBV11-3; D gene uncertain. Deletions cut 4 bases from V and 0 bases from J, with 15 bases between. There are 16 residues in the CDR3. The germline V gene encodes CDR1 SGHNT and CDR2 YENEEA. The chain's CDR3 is CASSSVRDTANYGYTF. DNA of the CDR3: TGTGCCAGCAGCTCAGTCCGAGACACAGCTAACTATGGCTACACCTTC.

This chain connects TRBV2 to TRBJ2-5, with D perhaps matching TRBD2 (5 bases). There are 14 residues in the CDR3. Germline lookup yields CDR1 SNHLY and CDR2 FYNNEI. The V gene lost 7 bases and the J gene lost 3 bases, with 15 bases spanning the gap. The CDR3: CASIALWGEETQYF. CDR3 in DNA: TGTGCCAGCATCGCGTTGTGGGGAGAAGAGACCCAGTACTTC.

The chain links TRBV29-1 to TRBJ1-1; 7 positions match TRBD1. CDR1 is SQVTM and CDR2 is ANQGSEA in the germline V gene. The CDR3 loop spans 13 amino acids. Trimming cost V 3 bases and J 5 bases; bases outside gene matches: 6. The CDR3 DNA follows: TGCAGCGTTGATGGGCAGGGGGGAACTGAAGCTTTCTTT. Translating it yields CSVDGQGGTEAFF.

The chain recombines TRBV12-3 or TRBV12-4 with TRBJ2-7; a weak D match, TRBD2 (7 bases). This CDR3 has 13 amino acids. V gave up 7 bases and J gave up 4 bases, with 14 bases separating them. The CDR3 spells CASNTRGAYEQYF. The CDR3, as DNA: TGTGCCAGCAACACCCGGGGGGCATACGAGCAGTACTTC.

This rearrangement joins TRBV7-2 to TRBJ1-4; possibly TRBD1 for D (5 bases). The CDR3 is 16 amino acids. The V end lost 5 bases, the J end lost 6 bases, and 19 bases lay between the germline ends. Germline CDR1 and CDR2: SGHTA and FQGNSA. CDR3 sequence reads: CASSRVGGAGDEKLFF. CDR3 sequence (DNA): TGTGCCAGCAGCCGGGTGGGGGGTGCCGGCGATGAAAAACTGTTTTTT.

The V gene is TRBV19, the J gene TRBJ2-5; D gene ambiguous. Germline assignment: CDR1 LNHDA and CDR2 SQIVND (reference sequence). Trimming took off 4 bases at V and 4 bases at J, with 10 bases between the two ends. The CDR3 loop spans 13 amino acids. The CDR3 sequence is CASSSGHSETQYF. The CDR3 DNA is TGTGCCAGTAGTAGCGGTCACTCAGAGACCCAGTACTTC.